This T cell receptor beta chain originates from a study of lymphopenia after photon versus proton radiotherapy. Profiling relied on immunoSEQ multiplex PCR, and the TCRdb table lists in-frame clones only, not all of them. The data show roughly 53,000 clones, with about 86% seen just once and 29% held by the top ten. The trim removed 4 bases at V and 6 bases at J, leaving 5 bases unmatched. Looked up from germline, CDR1 is KGHSH and CDR2 is LQKENI. The CDR3 runs to 14 residues. This sequence was found in a man between 45 and 60 years old with gastric cancer. The starting material was peripheral blood, obtained from a patient treated with photon-based radiotherapy. This chain connects TRBV18 to TRBJ2-1, with TRBD1 matching 8 bases. CDR3 DNA sequence: TGTGCCAGCTCACACTCACAGGGGGGCAATGAGCAGTTCTTC. Translation: CASSHSQGGNEQFF.